The 18 T cell receptor beta chains presented below share a single source sample, sequenced in a study of T cell responses to AZD1222 COVID-19 vaccine (TCRdb year 2021). The library was built by means of the immunoSEQ multiplex PCR assay. As stored in TCRdb, this immuneACCESS dataset retains in-frame rearrangements with V and J assigned. A fraction of the clones does not appear; measured against another copy, unresolved V genes explain less than half of the discrepancy, and the remainder lacks a known reason. Recorded for this sample are some 150,000 clones; 70% to 90% of them occurred a single time. The leading ten clones occupy over 4% of the sample. The sample's time point, from its label and the paper: about 28 days (+/-7) after the second vaccine dose. The starting material was peripheral blood, obtained 28 days after the second AZD1222 dose. These receptors were collected from an adult who received the AZD1222 COVID-19 vaccine.

The DNA of the CDR3 is TGTGCCAGAAGCTTGAGGCCCGGTCTCCCGCAGTATTTT. Its protein is CARSLRPGLPQYF. The chain carries TRBV5-3 and TRBJ2-3; D unclear. TRBV5-3 is assigned to the ORF class and has an uncertain function. The CDR3 length is 13 residues. Trimming shortened V by 1 base and J by 10 bases, and 13 bases separated the two germline ends.

The chain carries TRBV7-9 and TRBJ1-2; D not resolved. Germline V CDR1 and CDR2: SEHNR, FQNEAQ (reference sequence). CDR3 size: 13 residues. Trimming pared 4 bases from V and 6 bases from J, leaving 12 bases between. The CDR3 bases are TGTGCCAGCAGCTCATCGTTTTTAGATGGCTACACCTTC. Translating it yields CASSSSFLDGYTF. The whole variable domain, remainder taken from reference TRBV7-9 and TRBJ1-2, is DTGVSQNPRHKITKRGQNVTFRCDPISEHNRLYWYRQTLGQGPEFLTYFQNEAQLEKSRLLSDRFSAERPKGSFSTLEIQRTEQGDSAMYLCASSSSFLDGYTFGSGTRLTVV.

The rearrangement links TRBV19 to TRBJ1-1; no definite D call. Germline values: CDR1 LNHDA, CDR2 SQIVND (reference sequence). The CDR3 is made up of 13 amino acids. Trimming shortened V by 10 bases and J by 0 bases, and 12 bases separated the two germline ends. CDR3 sequence: CATPGALNTEAFF. The CDR3 nucleotides read TGTGCCACCCCAGGAGCCTTGAACACTGAAGCTTTCTTT.

This clone was observed once. The chain has TRBV7-9 and TRBJ2-7; 11 bases fit TRBD1. Trimming took 3 bases from V and 4 from J; bases not matched to a gene: 2. The germline CDR1 and CDR2 sequences are SEHNR and FQNEAQ (reference sequence). This CDR3 is built from 14 residues. The CDR3 bases are TGTGCCAGCAGCTTGGGACAGGGGGGGTACGAGCAGTACTTC. Translating gives CASSLGQGGYEQYF.

The rearrangement joins TRBV29-1 to TRBJ1-1; D ambiguous. CDR1 is SQVTM and CDR2 is ANQGSEA in the germline V gene. The CDR3 runs to 13 residues. V shed 4 bases and J shed 2 bases, with 11 bases lying between them. CDR3 loop: CSVAIVVNTEAFF. In nucleotides, the CDR3 is TGCAGCGTTGCTATTGTAGTCAACACTGAAGCTTTCTTT.

The chain has TRBV2 and TRBJ2-2; D might be TRBD2 (6 bases). The CDR3 is 17 amino acids. V lost 7 bases and J lost 0, with 18 bases in between. Germline loops: CDR1 SNHLY, CDR2 FYNNEI. The CDR3 nucleotides read TGTGCCAGCACCCCTCTGGCTAGCGCTACGAACACCGGGGAGCTGTTTTTT. Amino acids: CASTPLASATNTGELFF.

V gene TRBV18 combines with J gene TRBJ2-3; TRBD1 is a possible D gene (5 bases). Trimming shortened V by 3 bases and J by 1 base, and 8 bases separated the two germline ends. Germline V gene lookup returns CDR1 KGHSH and CDR2 LQKENI. The length of the CDR3 is 14 residues. For the CDR3, the DNA is TGTGCCAGCTCACCGGGGCACGGCACAGATACGCAGTATTTT. It yields the protein CASSPGHGTDTQYF.

This chain connects TRBV6-5 to TRBJ1-6; 7 bases align to TRBD1. Looked up from germline, CDR1 is MNHEY and CDR2 is SVGAGI. After removal of 10 bases from V and 0 bases from J, the junction contained 3 bases not matched to a gene. This CDR3 is built from 14 residues. CDR3 DNA: TGTGCCACTCAGGGGGTCTCCTATAATTCACCCCTCCACTTT. The encoded protein is CATQGVSYNSPLHF.

The chain is built from TRBV7-2 and TRBJ1-5; perhaps TRBD1 as D (6 bases). Per the germline V gene, CDR1 is SGHTA and CDR2 is FQGNSA. V lost 1 base and J 4 bases, leaving 17 bases between the germline ends. CDR3 size: 17 residues. The CDR3 nucleotides read TGTGCCAGCAGCTTAGATCAGCGGGGGCCTTGGAATCAGCCCCAGCATTTT. It encodes CASSLDQRGPWNQPQHF.

This clone was counted a few times. The chain recombines TRBV7-3 with TRBJ2-1, with TRBD2 identical over 7 bases. J lost 9 bases, V lost 1 base, and 9 bases had no gene match. This CDR3 comprises 15 residues. CDR1 is SGHTA and CDR2 is FQGTGA in the germline V gene. CDR3 sequence reads: CASSLIAGAKGEQFF. CDR3 DNA: TGTGCCAGCAGCTTAATAGCGGGTGCGAAGGGTGAGCAGTTCTTC.

V and J are TRBV5-1 and TRBJ2-7, with D possibly being TRBD1 (5 bases). Germline lookup yields CDR1 SGHRS and CDR2 YFSETQ. The CDR3 is made up of 14 amino acids. V gave up 0 bases and J gave up 2 bases, with 9 bases separating them. In DNA, the CDR3 is TGCGCCAGCAGCTTGGGGCCGGACACCTACGAGCAGTACTTC. It codes for CASSLGPDTYEQYF. Full variable domain (missing parts from reference TRBV5-1 and TRBJ2-7): KAGVTQTPRYLIKTRGQQVTLSCSPISGHRSVSWYQQTPGQGLQFLFEYFSETQRNKGNFPGRFSGRQFSNSRSEMNVSTLELGDSALYLCASSLGPDTYEQYFGPGTRLTVT.

The J gene is TRBJ2-1, the V gene TRBV3-1 (or the pseudogene TRBV3-2); TRBD2 matches 8 bases. Germline V CDR1 and CDR2: LGHDT, YNNKEL (reference sequence). The CDR3 consists of 14 residues. The V segment lost 3 bases and the J segment 2 bases; nucleotides outside the gene matches: 0. The CDR3: CASSQRGAYNEQFF. The DNA of the CDR3 is TGTGCCAGCAGCCAGCGGGGGGCCTACAATGAGCAGTTCTTC.

The chain uses TRBV30 and TRBJ1-5; the D is unclear. V was pared by 0 bases and J by 6 bases, with 15 bases between. The CDR3 consists of 15 residues. Germline assignment: CDR1 GTSNPN and CDR2 SVGIG (reference sequence). CDR3 residues: CAWSVSGYPGQPQHF. The CDR3, as DNA: TGTGCCTGGAGTGTATCCGGATACCCCGGTCAGCCCCAGCATTTT.

The chain carries TRBV10-3 and TRBJ1-1, with D hard to call. Germline CDR1 reads ENHRY; CDR2 reads SYGVKD. This CDR3 is built from 12 residues. Trimming removed 0 bases from V and 1 base from J, with 0 bases in between. The CDR3 coding sequence is TGTGCCATCAGTGAGTCGAACACTGAAGCTTTCTTT. Protein product: CAISESNTEAFF.

This rearrangement joins TRBV5-8 to TRBJ2-5, with D maybe TRBD2 (6 bases). The V gene's germline CDR1 is SGHTS and CDR2 YDEGEE. The CDR3 covers 17 residues. The V and J ends lost 4 bases and 5 bases respectively, with 24 bases between them. DNA for the CDR3: TGTGCCAGCAGCCCACGAGTAGCGGAGGACAACGGGGAGACCCAGTACTTC. Amino acid sequence: CASSPRVAEDNGETQYF.

This chain connects TRBV11-1 to TRBJ1-6; D call uncertain. V was trimmed by 3 bases and J by 5 bases, leaving 11 bases between them. In germline, CDR1 is SGHAT, CDR2 FQDESV (reference sequence). This CDR3 comprises 15 residues. Here the CDR3 reads CASSFGQTNNSPLHF. Written as DNA, the CDR3 is TGTGCCAGCAGCTTCGGTCAGACCAATAATTCACCCCTCCACTTT.

The chain carries TRBV19 and TRBJ2-5; 7 positions agree with TRBD1. The V and J ends lost 6 bases and 2 bases, in that order; junction bases with no gene match: 9. Germline loops: CDR1 LNHDA, CDR2 SQIVND (reference sequence). The CDR3 extends over 15 amino acids. The CDR3 protein is CASSRGQRPQETQYF. The CDR3, as DNA: TGTGCCAGTAGCAGGGGACAGAGACCTCAAGAGACCCAGTACTTC.

This clone was seen just once. The chain combines TRBV4-3 with TRBJ1-4; the D gene is possibly TRBD1 (5 bases). This CDR3 is 16 amino acids long. Germline loops: CDR1 LGHNA, CDR2 YSLEER. Trimming took 2 bases from V and 4 from J, leaving 14 bases between them. The DNA for the CDR3 is TGCGCCAGCAGCCAACGGGACCGGGTCAGTAATGAAAAACTGTTTTTT. Its translation is CASSQRDRVSNEKLFF.